This TCR beta chain was retrieved from a study of tumor-infiltrating lymphocytes in primary liver carcinoma. This CDR3 has 13 residues. V lost 7 bases to trimming and J lost 3 bases, with 13 bases between them. This clonotype is medium-sized by share. Its antigen remains unidentified. Whole-study findings and limits: The study found only about 8-24% of top clones in all five tumor regions. Tumor region pairs showed greater overlap than either tumor-adjacent or tumor-blood pairs did.

The source material, roughly 18-33 mg of unsorted bulk tissue, was used to co-extract RNA and DNA. Surgeons resected the patients' primary liver carcinomas. Using a constant-region primer together with ProtoScript II reverse transcriptase, TCR beta cDNA was made from roughly 520 ng of total RNA. Libraries for TCR beta were built through three nested multiplex PCR rounds, which together made up a slightly modified ARM-PCR procedure. PCR rounds one and two used TRBV1-TRBV30 forward primers with a C-beta reverse primer for about 11 cycles each. TCRdb fed the multiplex PCR reads into MiXCR, producing one record per CDR3 protein. The table shows around 70,000 distinct CDR3 sequences, with roughly three quarters occurring only once.

The sequenced sample consisted of liver tumor tissue from sampling region 4. Subset given: tumor region T4, right-lateral pole. The rearrangement uses TRBV12-3 or TRBV12-4 and TRBJ2-7, with a weak D call TRBD2 (5 bases). This TCR was sampled from a man aged 35-49 years with primary liver carcinoma and hepatitis B virus infection. CDR3 DNA sequence: TGTGCCAGCACCCGACGGGAATACTACGAGCAGTACTTC. Its translation: CASTRREYYEQYF.